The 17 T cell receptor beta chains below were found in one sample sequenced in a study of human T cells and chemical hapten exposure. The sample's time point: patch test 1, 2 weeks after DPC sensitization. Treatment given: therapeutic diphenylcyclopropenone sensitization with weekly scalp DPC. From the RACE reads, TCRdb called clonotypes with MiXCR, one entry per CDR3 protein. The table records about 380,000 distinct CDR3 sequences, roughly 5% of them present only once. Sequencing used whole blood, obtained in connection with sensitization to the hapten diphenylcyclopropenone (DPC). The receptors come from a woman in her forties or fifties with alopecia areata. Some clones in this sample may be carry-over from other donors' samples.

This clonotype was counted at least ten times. The chain's CDR3 is CSARDPVPVTGLYNEKLFF. The CDR3 region has the DNA TGCAGTGCTAGAGACCCGGTACCCGTGACAGGGCTTTATAATGAAAAACTGTTTTTT. The chain joins TRBV20-1 to TRBJ1-4; 7 positions agree with TRBD1. There are 19 residues in the CDR3. Germline trimming cut 0 bases from V and 4 bases from J; bases unmatched to any gene: 17. Germline V gene data show CDR1 as DFQATT and CDR2 as SNEGSKA (reference sequence).

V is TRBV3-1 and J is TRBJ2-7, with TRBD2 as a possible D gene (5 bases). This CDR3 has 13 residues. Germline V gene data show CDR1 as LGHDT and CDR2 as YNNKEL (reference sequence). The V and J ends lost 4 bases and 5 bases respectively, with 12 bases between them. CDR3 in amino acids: CASSLPAGDEQYF. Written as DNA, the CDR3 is TGTGCCAGCAGCCTCCCTGCCGGGGACGAGCAGTACTTC.

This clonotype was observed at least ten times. The CDR3 spells CASSLQQGPSNTDTQYF. In DNA, the CDR3 is TGTGCCAGCAGCTTACAACAGGGCCCTTCCAACACAGATACGCAGTATTTT. The chain joins TRBV7-9 to TRBJ2-3; TRBD1 is a possible D gene (6 bases). Germline CDR1 and CDR2: SEHNR and FQNEAQ (reference sequence). Deletions cut 2 bases from V and 2 bases from J, with 17 bases between. This CDR3 has 17 residues.

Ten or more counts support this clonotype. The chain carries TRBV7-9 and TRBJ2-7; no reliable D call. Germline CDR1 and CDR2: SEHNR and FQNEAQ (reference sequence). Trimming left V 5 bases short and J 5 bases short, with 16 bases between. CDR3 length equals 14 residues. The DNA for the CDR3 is TGTGCCAGCAGCCCTCCCCTCGCAGCCCACGAGCAGTACTTC. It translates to CASSPPLAAHEQYF.

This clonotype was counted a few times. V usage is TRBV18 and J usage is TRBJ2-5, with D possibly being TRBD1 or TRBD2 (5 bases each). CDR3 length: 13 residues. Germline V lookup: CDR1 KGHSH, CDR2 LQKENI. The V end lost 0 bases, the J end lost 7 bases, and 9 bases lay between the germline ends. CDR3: CASSPPGTGTQYF. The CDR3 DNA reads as TGTGCCAGCTCACCACCAGGGACGGGGACCCAGTACTTC.

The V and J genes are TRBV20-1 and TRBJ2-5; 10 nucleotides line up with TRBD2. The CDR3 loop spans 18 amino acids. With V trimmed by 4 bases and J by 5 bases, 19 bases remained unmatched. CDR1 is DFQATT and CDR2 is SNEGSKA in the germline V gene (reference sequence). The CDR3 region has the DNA TGCAGTGCTACCCCCTCGGGCAGCGGGGGGGGCCTTCGGGAGACCCAGTACTTC. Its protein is CSATPSGSGGGLRETQYF.

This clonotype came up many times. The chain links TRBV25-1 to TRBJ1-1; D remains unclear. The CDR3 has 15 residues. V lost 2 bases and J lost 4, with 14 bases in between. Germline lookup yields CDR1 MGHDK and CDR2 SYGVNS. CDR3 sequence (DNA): TGTGCCAGCAGTGAAATAGGCCCCCTGGGCACTGAAGCTTTCTTT. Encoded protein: CASSEIGPLGTEAFF.

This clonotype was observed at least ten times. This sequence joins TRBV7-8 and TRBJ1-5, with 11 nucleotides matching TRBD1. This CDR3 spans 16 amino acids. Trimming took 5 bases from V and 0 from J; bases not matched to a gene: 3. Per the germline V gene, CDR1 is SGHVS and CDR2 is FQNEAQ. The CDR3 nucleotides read TGTGCCAGCAGCGTGGACAGGGGGCCTAGCAATCAGCCCCAGCATTTT. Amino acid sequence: CASSVDRGPSNQPQHF.

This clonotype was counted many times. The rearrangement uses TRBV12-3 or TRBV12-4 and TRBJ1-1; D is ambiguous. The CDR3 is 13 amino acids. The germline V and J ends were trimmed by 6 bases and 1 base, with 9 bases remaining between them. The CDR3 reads CASRPDGNTEAFF. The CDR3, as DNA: TGTGCCAGCAGGCCGGACGGGAACACTGAAGCTTTCTTT.

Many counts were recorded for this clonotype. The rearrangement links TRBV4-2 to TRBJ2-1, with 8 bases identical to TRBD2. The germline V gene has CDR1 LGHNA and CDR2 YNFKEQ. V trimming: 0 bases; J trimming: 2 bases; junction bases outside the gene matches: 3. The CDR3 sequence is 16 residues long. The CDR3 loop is CASSQEGTSPYNEQFF. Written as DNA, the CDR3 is TGTGCCAGCAGCCAAGAGGGGACTAGTCCCTACAATGAGCAGTTCTTC.

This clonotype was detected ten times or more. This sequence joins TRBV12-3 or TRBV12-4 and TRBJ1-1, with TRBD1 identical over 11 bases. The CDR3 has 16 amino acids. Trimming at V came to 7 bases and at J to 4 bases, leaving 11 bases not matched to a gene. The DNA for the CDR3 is TGTGCCAGCACCGATCCCGGGACAGGGGGAAGCACTGAAGCTTTCTTT. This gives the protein CASTDPGTGGSTEAFF.

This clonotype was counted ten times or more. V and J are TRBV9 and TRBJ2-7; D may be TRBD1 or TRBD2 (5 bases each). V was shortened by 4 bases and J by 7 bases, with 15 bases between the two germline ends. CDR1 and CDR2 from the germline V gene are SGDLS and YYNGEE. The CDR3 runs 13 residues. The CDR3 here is CASSPWGSGEQYF. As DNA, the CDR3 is TGTGCCAGCAGCCCCTGGGGGTCGGGGGAGCAGTACTTC.

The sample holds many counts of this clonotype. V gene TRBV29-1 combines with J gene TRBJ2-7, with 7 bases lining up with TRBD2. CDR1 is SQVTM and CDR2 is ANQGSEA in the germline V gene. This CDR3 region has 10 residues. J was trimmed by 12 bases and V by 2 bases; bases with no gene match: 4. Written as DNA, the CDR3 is TGCAGCGTTGAATCGGGAGGTCGGTACTTC. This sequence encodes CSVESGGRYF.

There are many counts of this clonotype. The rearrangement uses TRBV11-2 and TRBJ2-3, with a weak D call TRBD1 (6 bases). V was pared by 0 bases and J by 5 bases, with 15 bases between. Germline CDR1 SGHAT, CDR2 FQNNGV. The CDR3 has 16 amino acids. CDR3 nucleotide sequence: TGTGCCAGCAGCTTAGAGGGGGCAGGTGGAAGAGATACGCAGTATTTT. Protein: CASSLEGAGGRDTQYF.

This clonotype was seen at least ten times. The CDR3 protein is CASSLAGSGTDTQYF. Written as DNA, the CDR3 is TGTGCCAGCAGCTTAGCGGGGTCCGGGACAGATACGCAGTATTTT. J is TRBJ2-3 and V is TRBV7-9; D is undetermined. V dropped 0 bases and J dropped 3 bases, with 10 bases sitting between them. The CDR3 is 15 amino acids. The germline V gene has CDR1 SEHNR and CDR2 FQNEAQ (reference sequence). Supplemented by reference TRBV7-9 and TRBJ2-3, the full variable domain reads DTGVSQNPRHKITKRGQNVTFRCDPISEHNRLYWYRQTLGQGPEFLTYFQNEAQLEKSRLLSDRFSAERPKGSFSTLEIQRTEQGDSAMYLCASSLAGSGTDTQYFGPGTRLTVL.

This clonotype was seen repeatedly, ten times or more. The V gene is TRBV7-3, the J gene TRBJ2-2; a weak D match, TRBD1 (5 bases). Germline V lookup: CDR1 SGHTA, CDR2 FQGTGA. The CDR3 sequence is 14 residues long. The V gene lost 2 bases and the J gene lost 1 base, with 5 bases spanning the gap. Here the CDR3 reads CASSLDRNTGELFF. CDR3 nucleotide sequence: TGTGCCAGCAGCTTAGACAGGAACACCGGGGAGCTGTTTTTT.

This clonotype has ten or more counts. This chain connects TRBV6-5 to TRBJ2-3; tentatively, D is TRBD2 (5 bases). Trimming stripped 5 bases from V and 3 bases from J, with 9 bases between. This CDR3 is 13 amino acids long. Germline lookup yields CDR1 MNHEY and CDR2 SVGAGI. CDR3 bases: TGTGCCAGCAGTCGCGACTATACAGATACGCAGTATTTT. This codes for CASSRDYTDTQYF.